This T cell receptor beta chain was profiled in a study of identical twins. This clonotype was detected a few times. CDR3 length: 16 amino acids. Germline CDR1 reads MGHRA; CDR2 reads YSYEKL. The J segment lost 1 base and the V segment lost 0 bases, leaving 2 bases of the junction unmatched. A template switching step contributed a universal primer site, while unique molecular identifiers were present in the cDNA. One entry per CDR3 protein, called by TCRdb with MiXCR from the 5' RACE reads. Of approximately 490,000 distinct CDR3 sequences listed, about 22% are singletons. The same sample was also studied in work on yellow fever vaccine responses in identical twins.

This TCR was recovered from a woman aged 18-29 years in good health. The chain employs TRBV4-1 and TRBJ2-3; 9 bases match TRBD1. Sequenced sample: CD4+ T cells sorted from blood. The CDR3 loop is CASSQEGTGRTDTQYF. The DNA for the CDR3 is TGCGCCAGCAGCCAAGAAGGGACAGGGCGCACAGATACGCAGTATTTT.